The T cell receptor beta chain under discussion was sequenced for a study of T cell responses to AZD1222 COVID-19 vaccine. About the study: Some second doses came at about 4 weeks and others at about 12 weeks; these were pooled. Notes on the study in general: Regions 160-218 and 743-854 held dominance among vaccine-associated CD4 TCRs, which spanned spike. The donors showed a predominance of white British ancestry and of females, with possible underestimation of clonal diversity.

The repertoire was sequenced with immunoSEQ multiplex PCR; TCRdb's copy has only in-frame clones and lacks some. The table has 65,000 to 85,000 clones, approximately 91% seen once; the top ten hold 11%. This clone showed up just a few times. Its antigen is undetermined. V lost 0 bases to trimming and J lost 4 bases; unmatched junction nucleotides: 8. This CDR3 spans 17 amino acids. CDR1 is MGHRA and CDR2 is YSYEKL in the germline V gene. Sequencing was performed on peripheral blood, taken on day 0 of AZD1222 vaccination. The clonotype comes from an adult in good health. The gene calls are TRBV4-1 and TRBJ2-7, with 11 bases aligning to TRBD2. The CDR3 DNA reads as TGCGCCAGCAGCCAAGACAGCTTAGGGACTAGCGGATACGAGCAGTACTTC. Residues: CASSQDSLGTSGYEQYF.